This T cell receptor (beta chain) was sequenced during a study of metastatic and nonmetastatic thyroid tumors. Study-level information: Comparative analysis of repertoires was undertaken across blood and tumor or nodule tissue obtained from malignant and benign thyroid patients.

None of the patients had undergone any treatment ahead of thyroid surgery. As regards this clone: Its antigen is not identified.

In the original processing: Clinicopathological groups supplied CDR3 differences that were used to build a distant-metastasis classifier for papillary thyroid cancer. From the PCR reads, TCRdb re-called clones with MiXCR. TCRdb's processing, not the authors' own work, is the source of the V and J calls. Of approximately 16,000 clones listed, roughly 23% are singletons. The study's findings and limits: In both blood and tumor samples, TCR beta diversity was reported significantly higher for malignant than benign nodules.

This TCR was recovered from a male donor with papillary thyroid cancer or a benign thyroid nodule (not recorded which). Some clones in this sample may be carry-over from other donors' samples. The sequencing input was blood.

CDR3 sequence (DNA): TGTGCCAGCAGCTTAGCCTGGACAGGTCGCCAAGAGCAGTACTTC. It specifies CASSLAWTGRQEQYF. The rearrangement uses TRBV11-2 and TRBJ2-7; 7 nucleotides match TRBD1. This CDR3 contains 15 residues. J lost 7 bases, V lost 1 base, and 10 bases had no gene match. Germline CDR1 SGHAT, CDR2 FQNNGV.